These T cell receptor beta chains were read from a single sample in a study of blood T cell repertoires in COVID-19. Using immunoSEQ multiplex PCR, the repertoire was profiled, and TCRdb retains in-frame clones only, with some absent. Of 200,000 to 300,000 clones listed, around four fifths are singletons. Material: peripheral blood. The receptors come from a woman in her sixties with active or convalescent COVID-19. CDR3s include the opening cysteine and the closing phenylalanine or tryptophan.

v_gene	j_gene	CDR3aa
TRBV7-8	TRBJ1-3	CASSPGSGNSGNTIYF
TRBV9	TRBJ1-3	CASSAGSGFGNTIYF
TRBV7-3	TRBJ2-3	CASSPSGGAPDTQYF
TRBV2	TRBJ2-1	CASSGTMKGDEQFF
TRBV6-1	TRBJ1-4	CASSEAGGALATNEKLFF
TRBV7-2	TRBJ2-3	CASSFYPGITDTQYF
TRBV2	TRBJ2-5	CASSTDYQETQYF
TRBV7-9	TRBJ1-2	CASSLTGSNYGYTF
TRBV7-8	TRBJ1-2	CASTLGQGRNYGYTF
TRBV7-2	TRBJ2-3	CASSLDLATQYF
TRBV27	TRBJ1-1	CASSLSGGVAREAFF
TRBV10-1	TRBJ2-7	CASTRTGFLSYEQYF
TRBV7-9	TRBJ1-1	CASSLRGGTEAFF
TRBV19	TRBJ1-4	CASSRAKDRNEKLFF
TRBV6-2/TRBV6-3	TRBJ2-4	CASSYGLERNIQYF
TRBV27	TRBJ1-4	CASGADDRATNEKLFF
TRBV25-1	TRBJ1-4	CASSDPGTLPNEKLFF
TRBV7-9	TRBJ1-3	CASSSELLVAGNTIYF
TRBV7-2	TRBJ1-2	CASSLGGQVYGYTF
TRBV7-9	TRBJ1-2	CASSLRGSYTF
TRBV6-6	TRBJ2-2	CASSSRGTGNTGELFF
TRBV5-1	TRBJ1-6	CASSLGLGQGSPLHF
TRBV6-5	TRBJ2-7	CASRKLGGAQYF
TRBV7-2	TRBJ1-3	CASSLSQGPSSGNTIYF
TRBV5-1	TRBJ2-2	CASSLAWRPGTGENTGELFF
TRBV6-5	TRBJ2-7	CASSYSQGPPYEQYF
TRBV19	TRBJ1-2	CASSGTGAYGYTF
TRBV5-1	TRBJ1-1	CASSRNLNTEAFF
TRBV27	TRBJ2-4	CASSLRPPGQGAQRNIQYF
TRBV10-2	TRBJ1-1	CASSELVRGTEAFF
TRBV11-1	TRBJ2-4	CASSFSDRGGYIQYF
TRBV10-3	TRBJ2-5	CAISEVTSGAISQETQYF
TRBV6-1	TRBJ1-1	CASSEGLGQGRSGTEAFF
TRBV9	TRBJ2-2	CASSVRAGGDTGELFF
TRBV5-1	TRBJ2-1	CASSLDPSGTYNEQFF
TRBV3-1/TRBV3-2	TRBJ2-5	CASSQGTIGKGTQYF
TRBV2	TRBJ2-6	CASLGLKTGANVLTF
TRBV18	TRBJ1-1	CASLVTRNTEAFF
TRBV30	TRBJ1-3	CAWTVSGNTIYF
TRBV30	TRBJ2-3	CAWSMIAGGLDTQYF
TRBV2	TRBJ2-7	CASSEALSGALPYEQYF
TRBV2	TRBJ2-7	CASNRLAGSYEQYF
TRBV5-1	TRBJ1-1	CASSFGAGNTEAFF
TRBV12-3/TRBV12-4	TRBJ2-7	CASSFLREQYF
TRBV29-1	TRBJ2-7	CSVEFTRKNYAEQYF
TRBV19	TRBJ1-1	CASSIEVWTGREGAEAFF
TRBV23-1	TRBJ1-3	CASSPDRGSFSGNTIYF
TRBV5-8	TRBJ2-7	CASSLGIRYEQYF
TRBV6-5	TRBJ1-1	CASSYGREGNTEAFF
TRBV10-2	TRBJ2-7	CANSNQGKGNYEQYF
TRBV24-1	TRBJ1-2	CATSETDRGGYTF
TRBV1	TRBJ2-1	CTSSEAGFSNEQFF
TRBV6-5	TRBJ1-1	CASSYGTGVTEAFF
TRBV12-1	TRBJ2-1	CASSFPGGGGNLTNEQFF
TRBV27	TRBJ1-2	CASSAVRGARGYGYTF